The present entry profiles one TCR beta chain with its context. Its cognate antigen is unknown. Relative to the germline gene, one junction end is altered; a read error may explain this. The CDR3 has 11 amino acids. Germline lookup yields CDR1 SGHTA and CDR2 FQGNSA. RNA served as the template for amplifying TCR beta CDR3 regions. Investigators did first-round RT-PCR with HTBI primers, then second-round multiplex PCR. TCRdb re-called the multiplex PCR reads through MiXCR, storing one row per CDR3 protein. The data contain around 670,000 distinct CDR3 sequences, around 40% of them singletons. The sample originates from a study of Graves' ophthalmopathy and Graves' hyperthyroidism. Study-wide results and caveats: Distinction of ophthalmopathy from stable hyperthyroidism by a 13-signature model reached 85% to 90% sensitivity and more than 65% specificity.

Lactation, pregnancy, uncontrolled infections and other autoimmune diseases were all grounds for excluding patients. The PBMCs originated from roughly 10 ml of fresh peripheral blood. This TCR was sampled from an adult man with Graves' ophthalmopathy. V is TRBV7-2 and J is TRBJ1-5; D is unresolved. The sample taken for sequencing was peripheral blood. DNA of the CDR3: TGTGCCAGCAGCCTAGCCGGGACCCAGCATTTT. Translating gives CASSLAGTQHF.